The present TCR beta chain was sequenced within a study of post-analysis software for immune sequencing data. Study-wide points: The five TRBV segments detected at higher frequency in patients than in controls included TRBV5-6, TRBV5-1 and TRBV20-1.

In this sample, this clonotype turned up a few times. Its antigen is not identified. Incorporated into the TCR beta cDNA libraries were unique molecular identifiers, which served to reduce PCR and sequencing biases. TCRdb reprocessed the PCR reads with MiXCR, giving one entry per CDR3 protein. Of a few hundred thousand distinct CDR3 sequences in the sample, around 34% are singletons; the top ten hold around 6%. The CDR3 sequence is 14 residues long. Germline V gives CDR1 SGHTA, CDR2 FQGNSA. V was shortened by 4 bases and J by 0 bases, with 9 bases between the two germline ends. Sequenced input: blood. This sequence originates from a girl aged 2-17 years with multiple sclerosis. This chain links TRBV7-2 with TRBJ1-2, with D unresolved. As DNA, the CDR3 is TGTGCCAGCAGCTCGGGCGGGACTAACTATGGCTACACCTTC. It translates to CASSSGGTNYGYTF. Looking up the rest from reference TRBV7-2 and TRBJ1-2 gives the full variable domain: GAGVSQSPSNKVTEKGKDVELRCDPISGHTALYWYRQSLGQGLEFLIYFQGNSAPDKSGLPSDRFSAERTGGSVSTLTIQRTQQEDSAVYLCASSSGGTNYGYTFGSGTRLTVV.